This entry lists 6 T cell receptor beta chains sequenced from one sample in a study of T cell clones after liver transplantation. Generated by immunoSEQ multiplex PCR, the TCRdb table keeps only in-frame clones and is missing some. The table lists over 90,000 clones, 80% to 90% of them singletons, with approximately 3% in the top ten. This specimen consisted of CD4+ T cells from blood, obtained around 48 months after liver transplant. The receptor source for this set is a human patient who received a liver transplant. Some T cells may possibly be graft donor cells.

The J gene is TRBJ2-3, the V gene TRBV2, with 10 bases identical to TRBD2. The CDR3 extends over 15 amino acids. The V gene's germline CDR1 is SNHLY and CDR2 FYNNEI. V trimming: 8 bases; J trimming: 3 bases; junction bases outside the gene matches: 8. CDR3 nucleotides: TGTGCCAGCCTCAAAGCACTAGCGGGGACAGATACGCAGTATTTT. It translates to CASLKALAGTDTQYF.

This clone was seen just once. V is TRBV7-2 and J is TRBJ1-3, with a tentative D call TRBD1 (6 bases). The CDR3 totals 16 residues. V was pared by 1 base and J by 3 bases, with 13 bases between. Germline V gene sequence: CDR1 SGHTA, CDR2 FQGNSA. The CDR3 region is CASSLVGTGNGNTIYF. CDR3 nucleotide sequence: TGTGCCAGCAGCTTAGTGGGCACAGGGAATGGAAACACCATATATTTT.

The gene calls are TRBV29-1 and TRBJ2-3, with D tentatively TRBD1 (5 bases). The V end was cut by 6 bases, the J end by 8 bases, with 21 bases between. Germline V lookup: CDR1 SQVTM, CDR2 ANQGSEA. The CDR3 extends over 14 amino acids. The CDR3 here is CSVHLASTGSTQYF. For the CDR3, the DNA is TGCAGCGTGCACCTTGCCAGTACAGGCAGTACGCAGTATTTT.

V and J are TRBV27 and TRBJ1-5; 9 bases match TRBD1. Germline CDR1 is MNHEY and CDR2 is SMNVEV (reference sequence). This CDR3 spans 15 amino acids. V dropped 6 bases and J dropped 7; count of bases not matched to a gene: 10. For the CDR3, the DNA is TGTGCCAGCAGCGACCTCGGGACAGGGCGACAGCCCCAGCATTTT. It encodes CASSDLGTGRQPQHF.

Concerning this clone itself: At one boundary the junction diverges from the germline segment, which might be a read error. CDR3: CASREGMGDLFF. The CDR3 DNA follows: TGTGCCAGCAGAGAAGGGATGGGGGATTTGTTCTTC. The chain links TRBV2 to TRBJ2-1; TRBD1 or TRBD2 may be the D gene (5 bases each). Germline CDR1 and CDR2: SNHLY and FYNNEI. The CDR3 has 12 amino acids.

The chain links TRBV19 to TRBJ2-4; 9 bases map to TRBD1. This CDR3 comprises 20 residues. Germline lookup yields CDR1 LNHDA and CDR2 SQIVND (reference sequence). V shed 4 bases and J 0 bases; nucleotides not matched to a gene: 16. CDR3 in DNA: TGTGCCAGTAGTACCGCCGGGACAGGGTCCCTCTCAATAGCCAAAAACATTCAGTACTTC. This translates into CASSTAGTGSLSIAKNIQYF.